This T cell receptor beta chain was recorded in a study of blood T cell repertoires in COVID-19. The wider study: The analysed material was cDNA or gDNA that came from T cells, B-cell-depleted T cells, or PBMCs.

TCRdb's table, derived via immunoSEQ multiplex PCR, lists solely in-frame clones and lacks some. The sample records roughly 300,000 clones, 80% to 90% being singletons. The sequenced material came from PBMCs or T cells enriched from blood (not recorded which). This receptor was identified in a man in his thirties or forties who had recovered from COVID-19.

The CDR3 coding sequence is TGTGCCAGCAGCTATGCGGTCACAGGGATTAACACCGGGGAGCTGTTTTTT. Encoded protein: CASSYAVTGINTGELFF. The chain recombines TRBV5-6 with TRBJ2-2, with D maybe TRBD1 (6 bases). Trimming took off 3 bases at V and 2 bases at J, with 17 bases between the two ends. The V gene's germline CDR1 is SGHDT and CDR2 YYEEEE. The CDR3 is 17 amino acids.